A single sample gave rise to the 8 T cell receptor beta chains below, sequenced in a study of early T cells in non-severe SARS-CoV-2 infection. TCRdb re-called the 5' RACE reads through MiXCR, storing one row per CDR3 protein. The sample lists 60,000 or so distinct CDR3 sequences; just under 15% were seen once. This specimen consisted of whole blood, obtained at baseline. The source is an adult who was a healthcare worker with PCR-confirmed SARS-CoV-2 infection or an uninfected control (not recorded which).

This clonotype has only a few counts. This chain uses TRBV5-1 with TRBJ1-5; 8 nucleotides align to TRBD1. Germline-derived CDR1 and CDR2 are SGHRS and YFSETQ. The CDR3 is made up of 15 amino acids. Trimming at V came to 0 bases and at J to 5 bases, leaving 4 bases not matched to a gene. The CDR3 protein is CASSLGGQGYQPQHF. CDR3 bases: TGCGCCAGCAGCTTGGGAGGACAGGGCTATCAGCCCCAGCATTTT.

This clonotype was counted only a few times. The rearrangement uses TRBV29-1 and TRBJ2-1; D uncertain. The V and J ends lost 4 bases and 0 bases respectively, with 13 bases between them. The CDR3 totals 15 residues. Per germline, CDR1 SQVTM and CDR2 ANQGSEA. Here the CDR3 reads CSVGAGISSYNEQFF. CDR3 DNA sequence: TGCAGCGTTGGGGCTGGGATTAGCTCCTACAATGAGCAGTTCTTC.

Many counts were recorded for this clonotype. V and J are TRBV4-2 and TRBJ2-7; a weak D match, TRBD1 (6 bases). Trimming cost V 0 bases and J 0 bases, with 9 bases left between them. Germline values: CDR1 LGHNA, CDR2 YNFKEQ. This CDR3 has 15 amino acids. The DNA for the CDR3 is TGTGCCAGCAGCCAAGAGGAAGGGGGCTCCTACGAGCAGTACTTC. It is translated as CASSQEEGGSYEQYF.

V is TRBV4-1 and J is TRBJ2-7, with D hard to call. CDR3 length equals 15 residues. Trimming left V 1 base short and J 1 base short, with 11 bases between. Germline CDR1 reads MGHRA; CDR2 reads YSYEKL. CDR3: CASSQGAANSYEQYF. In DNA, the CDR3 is TGCGCCAGCAGCCAAGGGGCGGCAAATTCCTACGAGCAGTACTTC.

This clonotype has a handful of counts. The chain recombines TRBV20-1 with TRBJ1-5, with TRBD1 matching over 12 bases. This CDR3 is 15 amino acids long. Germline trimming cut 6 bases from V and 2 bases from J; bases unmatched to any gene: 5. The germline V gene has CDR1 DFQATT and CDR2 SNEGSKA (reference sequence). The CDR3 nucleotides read TGCAGTGCGGCGGGACAGGGGGCGGGCAATCAGCCCCAGCATTTT. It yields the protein CSAAGQGAGNQPQHF.

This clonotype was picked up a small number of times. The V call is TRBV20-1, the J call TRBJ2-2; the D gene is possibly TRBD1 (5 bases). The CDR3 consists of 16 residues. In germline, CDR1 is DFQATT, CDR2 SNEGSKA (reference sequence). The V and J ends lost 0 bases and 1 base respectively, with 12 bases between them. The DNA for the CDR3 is TGCAGTGCTAGAGATGGGGCAGGAGTGAACACCGGGGAGCTGTTTTTT. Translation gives CSARDGAGVNTGELFF.

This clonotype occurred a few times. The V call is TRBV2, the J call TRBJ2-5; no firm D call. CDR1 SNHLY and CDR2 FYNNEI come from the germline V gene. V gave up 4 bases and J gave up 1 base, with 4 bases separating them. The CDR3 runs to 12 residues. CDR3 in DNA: TGTGCCAGCAGTGGGGTCCAAGAGACCCAGTACTTC. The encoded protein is CASSGVQETQYF.

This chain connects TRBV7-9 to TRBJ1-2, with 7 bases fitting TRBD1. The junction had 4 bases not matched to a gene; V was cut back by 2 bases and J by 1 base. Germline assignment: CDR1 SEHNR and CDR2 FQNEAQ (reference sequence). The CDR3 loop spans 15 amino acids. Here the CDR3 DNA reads TGTGCCAGCAGCTTATACGACAGGGATAACTATGGCTACACCTTC. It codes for CASSLYDRDNYGYTF.